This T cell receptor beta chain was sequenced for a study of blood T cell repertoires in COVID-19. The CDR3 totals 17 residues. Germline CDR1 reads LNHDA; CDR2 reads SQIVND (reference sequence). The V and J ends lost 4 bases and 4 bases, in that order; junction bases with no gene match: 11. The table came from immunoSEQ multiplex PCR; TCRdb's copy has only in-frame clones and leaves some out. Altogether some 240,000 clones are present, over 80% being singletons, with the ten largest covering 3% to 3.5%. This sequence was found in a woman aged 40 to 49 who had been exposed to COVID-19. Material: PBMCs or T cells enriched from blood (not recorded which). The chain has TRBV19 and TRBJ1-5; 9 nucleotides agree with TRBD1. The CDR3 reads CASSTLQQGASNQPQHF. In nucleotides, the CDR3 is TGTGCCAGTAGTACTCTCCAACAGGGGGCTTCGAATCAGCCCCAGCATTTT.